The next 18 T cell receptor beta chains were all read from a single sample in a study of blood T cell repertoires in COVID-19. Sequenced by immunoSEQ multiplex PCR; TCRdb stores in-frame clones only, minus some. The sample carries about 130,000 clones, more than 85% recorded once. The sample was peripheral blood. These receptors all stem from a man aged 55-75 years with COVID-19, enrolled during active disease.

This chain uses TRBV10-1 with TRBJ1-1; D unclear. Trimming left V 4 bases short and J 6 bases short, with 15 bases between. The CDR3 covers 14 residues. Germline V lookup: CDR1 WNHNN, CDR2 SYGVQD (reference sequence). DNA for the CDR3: TGCGCCAGCAGTGGCCTGAACGGGTTGTCTGAAGCTTTCTTT. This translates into CASSGLNGLSEAFF.

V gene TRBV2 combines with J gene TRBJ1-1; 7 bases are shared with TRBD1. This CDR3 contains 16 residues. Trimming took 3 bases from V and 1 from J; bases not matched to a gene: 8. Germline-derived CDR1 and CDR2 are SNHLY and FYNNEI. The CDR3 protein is CASSDTLTGKNTEAFF. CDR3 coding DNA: TGTGCCAGCAGTGATACCCTGACAGGGAAGAACACTGAAGCTTTCTTT.

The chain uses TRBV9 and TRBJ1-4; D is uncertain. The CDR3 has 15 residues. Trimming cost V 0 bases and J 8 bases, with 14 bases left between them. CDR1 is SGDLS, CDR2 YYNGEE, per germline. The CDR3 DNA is TGTGCCAGCAGCGTAGATAAAGGGTGGGAGGAAAAACTGTTTTTT. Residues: CASSVDKGWEEKLFF.

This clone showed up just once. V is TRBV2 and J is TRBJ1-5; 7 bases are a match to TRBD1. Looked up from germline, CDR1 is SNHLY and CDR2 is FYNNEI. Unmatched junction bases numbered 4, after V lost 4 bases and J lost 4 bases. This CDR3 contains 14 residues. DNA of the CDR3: TGTGCCAGCAGTGCAGGGGGGTCGAATCAGCCCCAGCATTTT. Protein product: CASSAGGSNQPQHF. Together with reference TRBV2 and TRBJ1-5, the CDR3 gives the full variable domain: EPEVTQTPSHQVTQMGQEVILRCVPISNHLYFYWYRQILGQKVEFLVSFYNNEISEKSEIFDDQFSVERPDGSNFTLKIRSTKLEDSAMYFCASSAGGSNQPQHFGDGTRLSIL.

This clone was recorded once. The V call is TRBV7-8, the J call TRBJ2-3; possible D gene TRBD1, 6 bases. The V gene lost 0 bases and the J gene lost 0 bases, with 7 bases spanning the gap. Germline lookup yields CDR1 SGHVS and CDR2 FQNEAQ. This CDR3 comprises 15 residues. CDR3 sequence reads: CASSLAGTSTDTQYF. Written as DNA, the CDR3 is TGTGCCAGCAGCTTAGCGGGGACAAGCACAGATACGCAGTATTTT.

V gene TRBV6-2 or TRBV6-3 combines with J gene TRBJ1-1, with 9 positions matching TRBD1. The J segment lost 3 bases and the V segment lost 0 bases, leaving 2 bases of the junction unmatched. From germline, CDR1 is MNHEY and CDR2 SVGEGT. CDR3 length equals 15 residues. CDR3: CASSYSTGGHTEAFF. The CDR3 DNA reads TGTGCCAGCAGTTACTCGACAGGGGGACACACTGAAGCTTTCTTT.

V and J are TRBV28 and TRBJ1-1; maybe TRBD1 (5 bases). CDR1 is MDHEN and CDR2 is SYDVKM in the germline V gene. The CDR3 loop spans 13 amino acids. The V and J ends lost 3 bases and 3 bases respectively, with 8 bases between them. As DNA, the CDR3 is TGTGCCAGCAGTTTGCGGGGGGACACTGAAGCTTTCTTT. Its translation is CASSLRGDTEAFF.

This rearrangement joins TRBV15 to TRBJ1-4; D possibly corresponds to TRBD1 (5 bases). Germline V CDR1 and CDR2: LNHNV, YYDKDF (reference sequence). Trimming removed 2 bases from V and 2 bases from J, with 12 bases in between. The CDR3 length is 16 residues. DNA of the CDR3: TGTGCCACCAGCAGACCTCAGGGTAGGACTAATGAAAAACTGTTTTTT. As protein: CATSRPQGRTNEKLFF.

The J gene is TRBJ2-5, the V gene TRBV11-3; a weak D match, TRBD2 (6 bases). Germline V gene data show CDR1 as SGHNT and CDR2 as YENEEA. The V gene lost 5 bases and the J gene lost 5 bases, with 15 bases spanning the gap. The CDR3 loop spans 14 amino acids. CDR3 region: CASSPGGAMETQYF. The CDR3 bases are TGTGCCAGCAGCCCCGGAGGGGCTATGGAGACCCAGTACTTC.

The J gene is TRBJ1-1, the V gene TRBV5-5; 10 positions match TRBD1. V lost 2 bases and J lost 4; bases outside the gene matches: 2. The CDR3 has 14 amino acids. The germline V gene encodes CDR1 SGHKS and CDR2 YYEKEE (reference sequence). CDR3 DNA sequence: TGTGCCAGCAGCTTCGGACAGGGGGGCACTGAAGCTTTCTTT. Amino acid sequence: CASSFGQGGTEAFF.

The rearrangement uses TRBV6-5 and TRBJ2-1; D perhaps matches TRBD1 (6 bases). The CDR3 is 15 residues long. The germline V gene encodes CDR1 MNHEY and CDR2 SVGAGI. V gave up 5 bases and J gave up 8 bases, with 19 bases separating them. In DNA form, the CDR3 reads TGTGCCAGCAGTCCAACCAGGGGTGTTATCCATGAGCAGTTCTTC. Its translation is CASSPTRGVIHEQFF.

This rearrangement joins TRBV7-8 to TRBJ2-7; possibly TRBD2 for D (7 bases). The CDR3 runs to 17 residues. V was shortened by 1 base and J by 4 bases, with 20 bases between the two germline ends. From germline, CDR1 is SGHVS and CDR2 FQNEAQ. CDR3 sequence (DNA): TGTGCCAGCAGCTTAGGAACAGGGCGGGGGTTTGGATACGAGCAGTACTTC. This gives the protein CASSLGTGRGFGYEQYF.

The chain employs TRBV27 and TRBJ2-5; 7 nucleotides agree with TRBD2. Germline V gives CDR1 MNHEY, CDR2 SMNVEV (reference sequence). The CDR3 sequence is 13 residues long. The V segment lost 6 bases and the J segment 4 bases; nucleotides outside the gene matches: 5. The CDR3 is CASRTSILETQYF. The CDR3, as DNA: TGTGCCAGCAGGACTAGCATTTTAGAGACCCAGTACTTC.

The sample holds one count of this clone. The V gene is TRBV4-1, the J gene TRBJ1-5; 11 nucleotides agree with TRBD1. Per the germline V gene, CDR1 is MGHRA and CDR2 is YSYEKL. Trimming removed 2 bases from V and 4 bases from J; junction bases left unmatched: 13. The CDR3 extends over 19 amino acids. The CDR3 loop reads CASSQQVLSGTGGNQPQHF. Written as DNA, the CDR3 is TGCGCCAGCAGCCAACAAGTTCTTTCCGGGACAGGGGGAAATCAGCCCCAGCATTTT.

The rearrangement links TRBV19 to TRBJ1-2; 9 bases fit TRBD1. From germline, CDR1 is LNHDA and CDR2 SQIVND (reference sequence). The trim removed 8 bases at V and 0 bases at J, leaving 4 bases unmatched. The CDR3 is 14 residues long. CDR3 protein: CASVDRGTNYGYTF. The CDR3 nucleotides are TGTGCCAGTGTGGACAGGGGAACTAACTATGGCTACACCTTC.

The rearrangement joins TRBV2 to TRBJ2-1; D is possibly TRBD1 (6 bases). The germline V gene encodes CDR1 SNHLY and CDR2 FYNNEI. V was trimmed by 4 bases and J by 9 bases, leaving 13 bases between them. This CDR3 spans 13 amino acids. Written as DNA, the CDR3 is TGTGCCAGCAGTGGGACAGCCTACGGTGAGCAGTTCTTC. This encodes CASSGTAYGEQFF. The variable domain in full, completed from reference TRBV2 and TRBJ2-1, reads EPEVTQTPSHQVTQMGQEVILRCVPISNHLYFYWYRQILGQKVEFLVSFYNNEISEKSEIFDDQFSVERPDGSNFTLKIRSTKLEDSAMYFCASSGTAYGEQFFGPGTRLTVL.

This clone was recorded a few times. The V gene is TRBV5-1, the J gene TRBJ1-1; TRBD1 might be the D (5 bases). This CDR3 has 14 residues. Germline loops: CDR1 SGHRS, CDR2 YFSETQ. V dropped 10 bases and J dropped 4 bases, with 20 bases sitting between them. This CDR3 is CASSGTRVATEAFF. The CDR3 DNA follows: TGCGCCTCCAGCGGGACCCGGGTAGCCACTGAAGCTTTCTTT.

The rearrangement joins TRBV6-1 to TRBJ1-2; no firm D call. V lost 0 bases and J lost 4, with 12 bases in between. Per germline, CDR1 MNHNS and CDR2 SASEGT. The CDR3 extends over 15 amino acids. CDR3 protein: CASSEAPGMVYGYTF. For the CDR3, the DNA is TGTGCCAGCAGTGAAGCCCCCGGGATGGTCTATGGCTACACCTTC.